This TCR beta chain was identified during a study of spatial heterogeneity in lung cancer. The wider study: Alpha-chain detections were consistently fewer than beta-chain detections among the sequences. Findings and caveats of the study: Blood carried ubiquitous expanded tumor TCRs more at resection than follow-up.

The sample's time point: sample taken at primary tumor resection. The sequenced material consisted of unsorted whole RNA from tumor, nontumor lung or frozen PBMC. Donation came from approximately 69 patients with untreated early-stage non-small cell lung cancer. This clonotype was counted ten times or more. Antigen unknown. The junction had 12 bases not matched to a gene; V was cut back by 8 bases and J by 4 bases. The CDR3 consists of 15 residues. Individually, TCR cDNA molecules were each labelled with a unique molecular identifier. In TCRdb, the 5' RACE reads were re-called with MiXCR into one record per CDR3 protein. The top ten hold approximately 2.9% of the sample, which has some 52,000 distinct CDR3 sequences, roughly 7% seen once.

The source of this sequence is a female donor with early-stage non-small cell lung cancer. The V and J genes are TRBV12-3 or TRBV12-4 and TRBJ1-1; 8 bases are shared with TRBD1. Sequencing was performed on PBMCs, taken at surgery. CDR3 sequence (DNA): TGTGCCAGCCCTTCAGTCCGGACAGGGCCCACTGAAGCTTTCTTT. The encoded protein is CASPSVRTGPTEAFF.